This entry lists 16 T cell receptor beta chains sequenced from one sample in a study of blood T cell repertoires in COVID-19. Clones were read by immunoSEQ multiplex PCR, and TCRdb kept only the in-frame ones, dropping some. Among over 450,000 clones listed, approximately 89% were seen once. Source material: peripheral blood. The receptors derive from a man younger than 35 with COVID-19, enrolled during active disease.

The chain employs TRBV6-5 and TRBJ1-3; D unresolved. V dropped 0 bases and J dropped 0 bases, with 9 bases sitting between them. Germline V gives CDR1 MNHEY, CDR2 SVGAGI. This CDR3 comprises 16 residues. This CDR3 reads CASSYSRISSGNTIYF. CDR3 DNA sequence: TGTGCCAGCAGTTACTCTCGTATTTCCTCTGGAAACACCATATATTTT.

This sequence joins TRBV5-1 and TRBJ1-1, with D perhaps matching TRBD1 (5 bases). Germline CDR1 is SGHRS and CDR2 is YFSETQ. V lost 4 bases to trimming and J lost 1 base, with 14 bases between them. The CDR3 is 15 residues long. CDR3 amino acids: CASSLQGGANTEAFF. The CDR3 bases are TGCGCCAGCAGCCTCCAGGGAGGGGCGAACACTGAAGCTTTCTTT. The whole variable domain, remainder taken from reference TRBV5-1 and TRBJ1-1, is KAGVTQTPRYLIKTRGQQVTLSCSPISGHRSVSWYQQTPGQGLQFLFEYFSETQRNKGNFPGRFSGRQFSNSRSEMNVSTLELGDSALYLCASSLQGGANTEAFFGQGTRLTVV.

This chain uses TRBV24-1 with TRBJ2-3; D perhaps matches TRBD1 (6 bases). With 6 bases removed from V and 2 bases from J, the gap between germline ends came to 8 bases. CDR1 and CDR2 (germline): KGHDR, SFDVKD. The CDR3 has 13 residues. The CDR3 bases are TGTGCCACCAGTCAGGGGTACACAGATACGCAGTATTTT. Its translation is CATSQGYTDTQYF.

This chain connects TRBV3-1 (or the pseudogene TRBV3-2) to TRBJ2-2; 7 bases match TRBD2. V was pared by 1 base and J by 7 bases, with 12 bases of the junction left unmatched. There are 17 residues in the CDR3. Germline V lookup: CDR1 LGHDT, CDR2 YNNKEL (reference sequence). This CDR3 reads CASSQGAGLRGSGELFF. The CDR3 DNA reads as TGTGCCAGCAGCCAAGGGGCAGGGCTTCGCGGGAGCGGGGAGCTGTTTTTT.

This chain joins TRBV11-2 and TRBJ2-1; 8 nucleotides line up with TRBD1. The CDR3 length is 16 residues. V trimming: 2 bases; J trimming: 4 bases; junction bases outside the gene matches: 7. CDR1 and CDR2 (germline): SGHAT, FQNNGV. Here the CDR3 DNA reads TGTGCCAGCAGCTTATTGCAGGGGGCGGCGTACAATGAGCAGTTCTTC. Translated: CASSLLQGAAYNEQFF.

In this sample, this clone turned up once. The chain employs TRBV12-3 or TRBV12-4 and TRBJ2-7, with D unresolved. Trimming left V 3 bases short and J 6 bases short, with 12 bases between. The CDR3 consists of 13 residues. CDR3 in amino acids: CASSFEVTSEQYF. The CDR3 DNA reads TGTGCCAGCAGTTTCGAGGTAACCAGCGAGCAGTACTTC.

This chain links TRBV2 with TRBJ1-2; possibly TRBD1 for D (6 bases). Between the trimmed V and J ends, which lost 4 bases and 6 bases, there was a span of 15 bases. This CDR3 comprises 14 residues. From germline, CDR1 is SNHLY and CDR2 FYNNEI. CDR3: CASSVGRGRDGYTF. The CDR3 bases are TGTGCCAGCAGTGTTGGCAGGGGTAGGGATGGCTACACCTTC.

The chain has TRBV29-1 and TRBJ2-3; 7 nucleotides match TRBD2. Looked up from germline, CDR1 is SQVTM and CDR2 is ANQGSEA. The length of the CDR3 is 13 residues. The junction had 6 bases not matched to a gene; V was cut back by 4 bases and J by 5 bases. For the CDR3, the DNA is TGCAGCGTTGGTCCCGAGCGGGGAGATACGCAGTATTTT. Translating gives CSVGPERGDTQYF.

V is TRBV29-1 and J is TRBJ2-2, with a weak D call TRBD1 (6 bases). This CDR3 contains 14 residues. Germline-derived CDR1 and CDR2 are SQVTM and ANQGSEA. V was trimmed by 6 bases and J by 1 base, leaving 12 bases between them. The DNA of the CDR3 is TGCAGCGTAGAGGACAGACTGAACACCGGGGAGCTGTTTTTT. The encoded protein is CSVEDRLNTGELFF.

The CDR3 bases are TGTGCCAGTAGCTACGACAGGGACAATCAGCCCCAGCATTTT. It specifies CASSYDRDNQPQHF. The J gene is TRBJ1-5, the V gene TRBV19; 7 bases agree with TRBD1. With V trimmed by 6 bases and J by 3 bases, 5 bases remained unmatched. The CDR3 contains 14 residues. Germline lookup yields CDR1 LNHDA and CDR2 SQIVND (reference sequence).

The chain has TRBV27 and TRBJ1-1; a weak D match, TRBD1 (6 bases). Germline CDR1 is MNHEY and CDR2 is SMNVEV (reference sequence). V lost 4 bases and J 0 bases, leaving 15 bases between the germline ends. This CDR3 is built from 16 residues. Here the CDR3 DNA reads TGTGCCAGCAGTTCACTAACCGGGACATTGAACACTGAAGCTTTCTTT. Residues: CASSSLTGTLNTEAFF.

In regard to this clone: This CDR3 is also generated by other DNA sequences in the sample. V usage is TRBV6-1 and J usage is TRBJ1-5; perhaps TRBD1 as D (5 bases). V was shortened by 2 bases and J by 5 bases, with 7 bases between the two germline ends. CDR1 MNHNS and CDR2 SASEGT come from the germline V gene. The CDR3 length is 13 residues. The CDR3: CASSEQGDQPQHF. CDR3 nucleotides: TGTGCCAGCAGTGAACAAGGGGATCAGCCCCAGCATTTT.

This rearrangement joins TRBV5-1 to TRBJ2-7, with 10 nucleotides matching TRBD1. The CDR3 covers 16 residues. With 4 bases clipped from V and 7 bases from J, the junction kept 14 bases outside the gene matches. CDR1 SGHRS and CDR2 YFSETQ come from the germline V gene. CDR3 in amino acids: CASSLGQGFGRAEQYF. The CDR3 DNA reads TGCGCCAGCAGCCTGGGACAGGGGTTTGGGCGAGCTGAGCAGTACTTC.

The chain has TRBV5-1 and TRBJ2-3; perhaps TRBD1 as D (6 bases). Germline V lookup: CDR1 SGHRS, CDR2 YFSETQ. The germline V and J ends were trimmed by 1 base and 1 base, with 10 bases remaining between them. This CDR3 contains 15 residues. CDR3 protein: CASSLFRGGTDTQYF. In DNA form, the CDR3 reads TGCGCCAGCAGCTTGTTCAGGGGTGGCACAGATACGCAGTATTTT.

The CDR3: CASSPTSGISYEQYF. The CDR3 DNA reads TGCGCCAGCAGCCCGACTAGCGGGATTTCCTACGAGCAGTACTTC. The V gene is TRBV4-1, the J gene TRBJ2-7; 11 bases line up with TRBD2. CDR3 length: 15 residues. J gave up 1 base and V 4 bases, and 3 bases lay outside the gene matches. CDR1 and CDR2 (germline): MGHRA, YSYEKL.

The chain is built from TRBV7-2 and TRBJ2-3; D unresolved. Germline V gene data show CDR1 as SGHTA and CDR2 as FQGNSA. The CDR3 length is 14 residues. The V end was cut by 6 bases, the J end by 2 bases, with 12 bases between. The CDR3 reads CASRNTRSTDTQYF. In DNA, the CDR3 is TGTGCCAGCAGAAACACAAGATCCACAGATACGCAGTATTTT.